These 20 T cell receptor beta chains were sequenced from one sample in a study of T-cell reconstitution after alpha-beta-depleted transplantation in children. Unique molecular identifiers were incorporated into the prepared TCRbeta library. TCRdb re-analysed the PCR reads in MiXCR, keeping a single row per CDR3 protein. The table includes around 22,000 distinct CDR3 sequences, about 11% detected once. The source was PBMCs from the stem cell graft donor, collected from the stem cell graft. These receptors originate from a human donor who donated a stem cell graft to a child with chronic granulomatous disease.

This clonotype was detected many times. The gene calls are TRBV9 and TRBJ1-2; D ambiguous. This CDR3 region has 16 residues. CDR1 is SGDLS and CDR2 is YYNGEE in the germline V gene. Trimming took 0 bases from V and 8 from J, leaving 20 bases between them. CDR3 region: CASSVGKDGLCKGYTF. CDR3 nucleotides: TGTGCCAGCAGCGTAGGGAAGGACGGACTCTGTAAAGGCTACACCTTC. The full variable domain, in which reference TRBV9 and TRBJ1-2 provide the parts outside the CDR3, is DSGVTQTPKHLITATGQRVTLRCSPRSGDLSVYWYQQSLDQGLQFLIQYYNGEERAKGNILERFSAQQFPDLHSELNLSSLELGDSALYFCASSVGKDGLCKGYTFGSGTRLTVV.

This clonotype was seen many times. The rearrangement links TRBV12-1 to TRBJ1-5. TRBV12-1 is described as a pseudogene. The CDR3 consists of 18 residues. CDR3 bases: TGTGCCAGCAGCTTTGCGCTGATTCGAAGGGTTTATCGTCAGCCCCAGCATTTT. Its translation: CASSFALIRRVYRQPQHF.

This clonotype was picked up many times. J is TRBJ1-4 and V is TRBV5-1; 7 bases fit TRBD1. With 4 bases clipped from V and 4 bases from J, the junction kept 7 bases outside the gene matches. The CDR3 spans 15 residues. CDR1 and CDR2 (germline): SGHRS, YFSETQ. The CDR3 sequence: CASSPRGTYNEKLFF. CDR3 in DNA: TGCGCCAGCAGCCCCAGGGGGACCTATAATGAAAAACTGTTTTTT.

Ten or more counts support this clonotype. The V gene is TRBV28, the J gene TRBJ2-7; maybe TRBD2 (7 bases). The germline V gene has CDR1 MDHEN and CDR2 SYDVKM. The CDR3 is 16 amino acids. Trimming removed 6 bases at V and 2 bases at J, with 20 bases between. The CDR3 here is CASSQWGGTPTYEQYF. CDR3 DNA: TGTGCCAGCAGCCAATGGGGAGGGACACCTACCTACGAGCAGTACTTC.

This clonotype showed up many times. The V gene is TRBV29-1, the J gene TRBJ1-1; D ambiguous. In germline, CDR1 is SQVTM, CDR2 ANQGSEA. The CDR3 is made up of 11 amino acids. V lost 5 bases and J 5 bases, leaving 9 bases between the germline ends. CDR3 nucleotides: TGCAGCGTTTATGTGGTGACTGAAGCTTTCTTT. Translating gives CSVYVVTEAFF. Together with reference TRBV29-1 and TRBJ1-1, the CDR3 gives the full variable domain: SAVISQKPSRDICQRGTSLTIQCQVDSQVTMMFWYRQQPGQSLTLIATANQGSEATYESGFVIDKFPISRPNLTFSTLTVSNMSPEDSSIYLCSVYVVTEAFFGQGTRLTVV.

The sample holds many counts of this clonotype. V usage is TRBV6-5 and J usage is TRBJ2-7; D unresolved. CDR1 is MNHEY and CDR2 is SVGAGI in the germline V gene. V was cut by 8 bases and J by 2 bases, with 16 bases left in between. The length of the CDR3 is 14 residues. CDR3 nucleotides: TGTGCCAGCCGCCTCCGGGCGCCAGCCTACGAGCAGTACTTC. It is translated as CASRLRAPAYEQYF.

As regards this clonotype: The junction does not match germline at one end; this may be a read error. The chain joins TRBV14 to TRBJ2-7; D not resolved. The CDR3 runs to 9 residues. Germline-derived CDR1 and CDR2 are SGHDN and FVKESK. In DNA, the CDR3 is TGTGCCAACCATGTGCCTCCCGCGTTC. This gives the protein CANHVPPAF.

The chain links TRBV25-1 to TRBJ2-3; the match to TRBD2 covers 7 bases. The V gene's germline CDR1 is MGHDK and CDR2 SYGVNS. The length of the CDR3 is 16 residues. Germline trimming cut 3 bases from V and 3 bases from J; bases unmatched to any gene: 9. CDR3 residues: CASSDKSSGKTDTQYF. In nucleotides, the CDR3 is TGTGCCAGCAGTGATAAGTCTAGCGGTAAGACAGATACGCAGTATTTT. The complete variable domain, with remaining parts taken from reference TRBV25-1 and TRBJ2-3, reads EADIYQTPRYLVIGTGKKITLECSQTMGHDKMYWYQQDPGMELHLIHYSYGVNSTEKGDLSSESTVSRIRTEHFPLTLESARPSHTSQYLCASSDKSSGKTDTQYFGPGTRLTVL.

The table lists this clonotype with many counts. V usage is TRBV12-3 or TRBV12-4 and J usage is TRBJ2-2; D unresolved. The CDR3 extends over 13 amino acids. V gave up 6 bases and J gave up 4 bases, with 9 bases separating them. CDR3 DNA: TGTGCCAGCAGGAGACAACTCACCGGGGAGCTGTTTTTT. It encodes CASRRQLTGELFF.

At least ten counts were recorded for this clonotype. The CDR3 DNA sequence: TGTGCCAGCAGCGTCCGGGATAGTTCACCCCTCCACTTT. It translates to CASSVRDSSPLHF. This chain connects TRBV9 to TRBJ1-6; D not certain. The CDR3 covers 13 residues. Trimming pared 2 bases from V and 9 bases from J, leaving 9 bases between. Germline-derived CDR1 and CDR2 are SGDLS and YYNGEE.

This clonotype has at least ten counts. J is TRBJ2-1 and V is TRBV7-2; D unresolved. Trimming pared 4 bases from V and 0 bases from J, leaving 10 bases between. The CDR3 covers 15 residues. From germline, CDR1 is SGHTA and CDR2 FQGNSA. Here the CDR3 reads CASSYQGDSYNEQFF. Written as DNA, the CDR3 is TGTGCCAGCAGCTATCAAGGAGACTCCTACAATGAGCAGTTCTTC.

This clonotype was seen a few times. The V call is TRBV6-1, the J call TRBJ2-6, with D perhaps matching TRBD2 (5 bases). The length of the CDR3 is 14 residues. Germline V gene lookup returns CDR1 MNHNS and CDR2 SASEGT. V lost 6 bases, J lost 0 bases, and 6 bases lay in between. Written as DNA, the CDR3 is TGTGCCAGCAGGGCGGGCTCTGGGGCCAACGTCCTGACTTTC. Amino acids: CASRAGSGANVLTF.

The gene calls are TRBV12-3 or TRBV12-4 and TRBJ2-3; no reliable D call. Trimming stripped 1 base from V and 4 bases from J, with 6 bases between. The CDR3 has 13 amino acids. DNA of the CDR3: TGTGCCAGCAGTTTAGTGGGGTCAGATACGCAGTATTTT. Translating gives CASSLVGSDTQYF.

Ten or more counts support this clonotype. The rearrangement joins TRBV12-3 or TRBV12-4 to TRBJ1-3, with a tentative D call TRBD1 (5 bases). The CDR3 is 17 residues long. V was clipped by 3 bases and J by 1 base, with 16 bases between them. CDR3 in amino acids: CASSFPRRVNSGNTIYF. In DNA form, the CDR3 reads TGTGCCAGCAGTTTCCCGCGCAGGGTGAATTCTGGAAACACCATATATTTT.

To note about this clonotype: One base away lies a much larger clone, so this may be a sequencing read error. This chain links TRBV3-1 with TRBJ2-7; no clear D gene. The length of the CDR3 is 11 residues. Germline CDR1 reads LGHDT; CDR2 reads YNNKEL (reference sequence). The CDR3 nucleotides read TGTGCCAGCAGCCAAGGATACGAGCATTACTTC. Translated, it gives CASSQGYEHYF.

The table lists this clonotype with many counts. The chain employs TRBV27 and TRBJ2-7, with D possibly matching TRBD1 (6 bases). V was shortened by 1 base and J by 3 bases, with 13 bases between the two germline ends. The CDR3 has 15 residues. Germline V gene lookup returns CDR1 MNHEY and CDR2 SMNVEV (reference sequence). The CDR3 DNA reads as TGTGCCAGCAGTTTATATGGGACACGGAACTACGAGCAGTACTTC. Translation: CASSLYGTRNYEQYF.

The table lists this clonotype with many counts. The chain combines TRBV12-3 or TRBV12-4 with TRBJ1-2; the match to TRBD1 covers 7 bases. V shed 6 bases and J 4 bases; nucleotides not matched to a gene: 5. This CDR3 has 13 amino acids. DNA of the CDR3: TGTGCCAGCAGCCGGGACAGCCTCTATGGCTACACCTTC. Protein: CASSRDSLYGYTF.

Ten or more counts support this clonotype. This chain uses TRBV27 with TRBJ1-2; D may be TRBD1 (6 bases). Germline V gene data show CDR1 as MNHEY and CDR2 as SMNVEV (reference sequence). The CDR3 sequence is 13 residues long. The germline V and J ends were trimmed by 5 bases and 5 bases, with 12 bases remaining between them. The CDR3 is CASSVSGDYGYTF. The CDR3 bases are TGTGCCAGCAGTGTCTCAGGGGATTATGGCTACACCTTC.

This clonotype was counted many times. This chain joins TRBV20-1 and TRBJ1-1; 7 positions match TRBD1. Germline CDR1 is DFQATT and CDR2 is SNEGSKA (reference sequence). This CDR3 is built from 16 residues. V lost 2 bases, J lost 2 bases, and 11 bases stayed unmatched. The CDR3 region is CSARSAQGTVNTEAFF. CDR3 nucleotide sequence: TGCAGTGCTAGAAGTGCGCAAGGGACAGTTAACACTGAAGCTTTCTTT.

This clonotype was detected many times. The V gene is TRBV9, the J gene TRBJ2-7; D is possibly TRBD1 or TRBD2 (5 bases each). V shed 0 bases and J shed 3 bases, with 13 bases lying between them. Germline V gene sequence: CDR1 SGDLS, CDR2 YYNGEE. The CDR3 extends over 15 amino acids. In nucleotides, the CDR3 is TGTGCCAGCAGCGTAGCAGGGACCGAAGGCTACGAGCAGTACTTC. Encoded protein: CASSVAGTEGYEQYF.